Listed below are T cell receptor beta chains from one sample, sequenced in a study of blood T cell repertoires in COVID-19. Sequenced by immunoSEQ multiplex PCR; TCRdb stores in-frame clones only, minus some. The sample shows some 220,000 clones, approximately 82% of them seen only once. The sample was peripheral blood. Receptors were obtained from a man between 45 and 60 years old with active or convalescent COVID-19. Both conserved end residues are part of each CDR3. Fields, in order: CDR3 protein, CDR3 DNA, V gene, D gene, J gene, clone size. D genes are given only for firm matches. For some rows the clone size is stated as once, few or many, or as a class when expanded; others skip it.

CASSLPTAGGLETQYF | TGTGCCAGCAGCCTCCCCACAGCGGGAGGGTTAGAGACCCAGTACTTC | TRBV3-1/TRBV3-2 | TRBD2 | TRBJ2-5 | .
CASSRDSYNEQFF | TGTGCCAGCAGCAGGGACAGCTACAATGAGCAGTTCTTC | TRBV25-1 | TRBD1 | TRBJ2-1 | .
CASSSIAGGTYNEQFF | TGTGCCAGCAGTTCTATAGCGGGAGGAACCTACAATGAGCAGTTCTTC | TRBV28 | TRBD2 | TRBJ2-1 | .
CASSLLRGNSPLHF | TGTGCCAGCAGCTTGTTAAGGGGTAATTCACCCCTCCACTTT | TRBV5-6 | . | TRBJ1-6 | .
CASRPVGSSYNEQFF | TGTGCCAGCAGACCGGTCGGGAGCTCCTACAATGAGCAGTTCTTC | TRBV6-5 | . | TRBJ2-1 | .
CASRPGGYGYTF | TGTGCCAGCAGGCCCGGGGGCTATGGCTACACCTTC | TRBV28 | . | TRBJ1-2 | .
CASSFRWQGGNTEAFF | TGCGCCAGCAGCTTTCGTTGGCAGGGTGGTAACACTGAAGCTTTCTTT | TRBV5-1 | . | TRBJ1-1 | .
CASSQVQTDTQYF | TGCGCCAGCAGCCAAGTCCAAACAGATACGCAGTATTTT | TRBV4-3 | . | TRBJ2-3 | .
CASSPDSHRELFF | TGTGCCAGCTCACCTGACAGCCACCGGGAGCTGTTTTTT | TRBV18 | . | TRBJ2-2 | few
CASSRDPRDRGGDGYTF | TGCGCCAGCAGCCGGGATCCACGGGACAGGGGAGGCGATGGCTACACCTTC | TRBV4-3 | TRBD1 | TRBJ1-2 | few